This TCR beta chain comes out of a study of PD-L1 blockade in urothelial cancer. Overall study context: Dosed intravenously at 1,200 mg every 3 weeks, atezolizumab was initiated by patients in the mid-2010s. Analyses used blood from 3 weeks (second dose) and 6 weeks after treatment start.

Produced via immunoSEQ multiplex PCR; TCRdb's table is partial and in-frame only. The sample gives some 79,000 clones, more than 75% of which show up once; over 7.5% is in the top ten. Study-wide results and limits: Tumor-linked clones in blood grew more by 3 weeks in durable-benefit patients.

This clone was recorded a few times. The antigen is not known. Diagnoses among patients were locally advanced or metastatic urothelial carcinoma. This specimen was PBMCs, taken around atezolizumab (anti-PD-L1) treatment. This clonotype was sampled from a man between 65 and 85 years old with urothelial cancer.

The chain's CDR3 is CASSSQEAGANVLTF. The CDR3 DNA follows: TGTGCCAGCAGCTCCCAGGAGGCTGGGGCCAACGTCCTGACTTTC. The V and J genes are TRBV7-3 and TRBJ2-6, with D possibly TRBD2 on 5 matching bases. CDR1 and CDR2 from the germline V gene are SGHTA and FQGTGA. The CDR3 runs 15 residues. Trimming took off 4 bases at V and 2 bases at J, with 9 bases between the two ends.